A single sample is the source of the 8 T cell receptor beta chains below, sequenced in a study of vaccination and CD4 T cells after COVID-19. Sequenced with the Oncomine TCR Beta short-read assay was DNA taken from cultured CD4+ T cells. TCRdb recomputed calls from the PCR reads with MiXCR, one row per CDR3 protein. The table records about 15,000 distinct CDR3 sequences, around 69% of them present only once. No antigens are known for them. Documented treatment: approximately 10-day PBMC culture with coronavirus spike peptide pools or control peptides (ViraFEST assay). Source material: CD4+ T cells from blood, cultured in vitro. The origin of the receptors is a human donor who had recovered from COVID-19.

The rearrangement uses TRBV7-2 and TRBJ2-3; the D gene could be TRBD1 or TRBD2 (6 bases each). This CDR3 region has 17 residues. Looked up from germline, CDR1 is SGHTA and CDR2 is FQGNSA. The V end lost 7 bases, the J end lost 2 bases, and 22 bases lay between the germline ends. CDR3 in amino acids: CASTYPLARDTTDTQYF. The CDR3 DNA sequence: TGTGCCAGCACCTACCCTCTCGCGCGGGACACCACAGATACGCAGTATTTT. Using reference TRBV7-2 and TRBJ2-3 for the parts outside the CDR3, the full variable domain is GAGVSQSPSNKVTEKGKDVELRCDPISGHTALYWYRQSLGQGLEFLIYFQGNSAPDKSGLPSDRFSAERTGGSVSTLTIQRTQQEDSAVYLCASTYPLARDTTDTQYFGPGTRLTVL.

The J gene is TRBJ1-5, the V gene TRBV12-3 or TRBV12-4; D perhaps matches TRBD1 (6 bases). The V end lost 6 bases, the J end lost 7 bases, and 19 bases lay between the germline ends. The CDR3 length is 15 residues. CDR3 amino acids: CASSNQQGYGQPQHF. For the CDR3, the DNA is TGTGCCAGCAGCAATCAACAGGGATATGGCCAGCCCCAGCATTTT.

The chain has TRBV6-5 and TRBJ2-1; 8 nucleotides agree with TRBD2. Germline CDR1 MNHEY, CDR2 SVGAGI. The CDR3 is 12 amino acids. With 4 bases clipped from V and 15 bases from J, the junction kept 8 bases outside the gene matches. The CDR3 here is CASSSSGSGGFF. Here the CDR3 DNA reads TGTGCCAGCAGTTCGAGCGGGAGTGGTGGGTTCTTC.

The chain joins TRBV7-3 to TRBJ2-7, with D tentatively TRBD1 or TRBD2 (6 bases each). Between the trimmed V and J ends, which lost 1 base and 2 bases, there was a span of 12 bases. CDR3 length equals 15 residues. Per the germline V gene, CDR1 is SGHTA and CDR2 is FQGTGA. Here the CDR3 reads CASSLNYGGTYEQYF. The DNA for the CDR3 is TGTGCCAGCAGCTTAAACTACGGGGGCACCTACGAGCAGTACTTC.

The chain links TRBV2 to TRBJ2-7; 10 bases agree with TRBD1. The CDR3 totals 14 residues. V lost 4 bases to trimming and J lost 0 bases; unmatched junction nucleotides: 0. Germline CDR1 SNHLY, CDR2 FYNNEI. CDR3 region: CASSGQGASYEQYF. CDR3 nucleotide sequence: TGTGCCAGCAGTGGACAGGGGGCCTCCTACGAGCAGTACTTC. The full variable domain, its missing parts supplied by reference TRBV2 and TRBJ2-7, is EPEVTQTPSHQVTQMGQEVILRCVPISNHLYFYWYRQILGQKVEFLVSFYNNEISEKSEIFDDQFSVERPDGSNFTLKIRSTKLEDSAMYFCASSGQGASYEQYFGPGTRLTVT.

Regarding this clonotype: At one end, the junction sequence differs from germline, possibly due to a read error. CDR3 nucleotide sequence: TGTGCCAGTAGTAAGGGACAGGGCGTCTCCAATCAGCCCCAGCATTTC. Translated, it gives CASSKGQGVSNQPQHF. The chain couples TRBV19 to TRBJ1-5; 9 bases are shared with TRBD1. Germline CDR1 and CDR2: LNHDA and SQIVND (reference sequence). The CDR3 contains 16 residues.

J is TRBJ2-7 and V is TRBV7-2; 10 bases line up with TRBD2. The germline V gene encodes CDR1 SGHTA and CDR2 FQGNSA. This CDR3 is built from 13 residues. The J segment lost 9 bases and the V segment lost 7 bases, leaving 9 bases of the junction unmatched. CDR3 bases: TGTGCCAGCACTGGGCTAGCGGGAGTTCGGCAGTACTTC. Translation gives CASTGLAGVRQYF.

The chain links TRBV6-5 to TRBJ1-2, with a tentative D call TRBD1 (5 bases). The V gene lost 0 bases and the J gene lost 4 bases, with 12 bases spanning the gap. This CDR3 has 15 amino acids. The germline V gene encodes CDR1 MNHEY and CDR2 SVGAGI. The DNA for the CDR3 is TGTGCCAGCAGTTACTCCGGGGGGTCGGGCTATGGCTACACCTTC. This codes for CASSYSGGSGYGYTF.